These 26 T cell receptor beta chains were sequenced from one sample in a study of blood T cell repertoires in COVID-19. TCRdb's copy holds only in-frame clones and misses some; the assay was immunoSEQ multiplex PCR. The sample lists roughly 250,000 clones; 81% were seen once. The sample comprised peripheral blood. Every receptor here comes from a woman in her fifties or sixties with active or convalescent COVID-19.

This clone occurred once. This chain connects TRBV19 to TRBJ1-5; the D gene is possibly TRBD1 (5 bases). Deletions cut 2 bases from V and 6 bases from J, with 14 bases between. Germline V lookup: CDR1 LNHDA, CDR2 SQIVND (reference sequence). This CDR3 region has 15 residues. The CDR3 bases are TGTGCCAGTAGTATAAGGGGCAGGGAGGGTCAGCCCCAGCATTTT. Protein: CASSIRGREGQPQHF.

This chain joins TRBV19 and TRBJ1-1; tentative D call: TRBD1 (6 bases). The CDR3 runs 14 residues. Trimming cost V 2 bases and J 4 bases, with 11 bases left between them. Looked up from germline, CDR1 is LNHDA and CDR2 is SQIVND (reference sequence). In nucleotides, the CDR3 is TGTGCCAGTAGTATAAGGCAGGGGAGCACTGAAGCTTTCTTT. Protein product: CASSIRQGSTEAFF.

The chain recombines TRBV3-1 (or the pseudogene TRBV3-2) with TRBJ2-1; D gene ambiguous. V lost 0 bases and J 8 bases, leaving 5 bases between the germline ends. The germline gives CDR1 LGHDT, CDR2 YNNKEL (reference sequence). The CDR3 spans 12 residues. The CDR3 loop reads CASSQDSYEQFF. The CDR3, as DNA: TGTGCCAGCAGCCAAGATTCCTATGAGCAGTTCTTC.

J is TRBJ1-1 and V is TRBV7-8; D is possibly TRBD1 (5 bases). The germline CDR1 and CDR2 sequences are SGHVS and FQNEAQ. This CDR3 region has 16 residues. The V gene lost 3 bases and the J gene lost 4 bases, with 18 bases spanning the gap. CDR3 DNA: TGTGCCAGCAGCTTTGGGGCCTCCGCGATCCCCACTGAAGCTTTCTTT. Its protein is CASSFGASAIPTEAFF. Full variable domain (missing parts from reference TRBV7-8 and TRBJ1-1): GAGVSQSPRYKVAKRGQDVALRCDPISGHVSLFWYQQALGQGPEFLTYFQNEAQLDKSGLPSDRFFAERPEGSVSTLKIQRTQQEDSAVYLCASSFGASAIPTEAFFGQGTRLTVV.

This clone was picked up many times. The rearrangement joins TRBV3-1 (or the pseudogene TRBV3-2) to TRBJ2-7; 8 nucleotides line up with TRBD1. V lost 1 base, J lost 4 bases, and 6 bases stayed unmatched. Germline values: CDR1 LGHDT, CDR2 YNNKEL (reference sequence). The CDR3 sequence is 15 residues long. CDR3 protein: CASSQAQGAPYEQYF. Here the CDR3 DNA reads TGTGCCAGCAGCCAAGCGCAGGGGGCCCCATACGAGCAGTACTTC.

The V gene is TRBV5-1, the J gene TRBJ2-7; TRBD1 matches at 7 bases. Germline V gives CDR1 SGHRS, CDR2 YFSETQ. Trimming cost V 1 base and J 2 bases; bases outside gene matches: 9. The CDR3 covers 16 residues. CDR3 bases: TGCGCCAGCAGCTTGATTCCGACAGGGAAAGCCTACGAGCAGTACTTC. Protein: CASSLIPTGKAYEQYF.

The CDR3 sequence is CASSLPGTARYEQYF. The CDR3 DNA sequence: TGTGCCAGCAGCTTACCCGGGACAGCCCGCTACGAGCAGTACTTC. This chain links TRBV6-2 or TRBV6-3 with TRBJ2-7; 7 nucleotides match TRBD1. Trimming removed 6 bases from V and 3 bases from J; junction bases left unmatched: 11. The CDR3 consists of 15 residues. Germline-derived CDR1 and CDR2 are MNHEY and SVGEGT.

This chain uses TRBV4-2 with TRBJ2-5, with 10 bases fitting TRBD2. CDR1 and CDR2 (germline): LGHNA, YNFKEQ. The ends lost 0 bases at V and 5 bases at J; junction bases unmatched: 15. CDR3 length: 19 amino acids. The CDR3 coding sequence is TGTGCCAGCAGCCAAGATAGCGCGGCCAGCGGGGGGGCCGAGGAGACCCAGTACTTC. It specifies CASSQDSAASGGAEETQYF.

This clone was counted ten times or more. The rearrangement links TRBV11-2 to TRBJ2-2; 7 bases are shared with TRBD1. Trimming cost V 4 bases and J 2 bases; bases outside gene matches: 4. CDR3 length equals 15 residues. The germline CDR1 and CDR2 sequences are SGHAT and FQNNGV. This CDR3 reads CASSYGTANTGELFF. CDR3 nucleotides: TGTGCCAGCAGCTACGGGACAGCAAACACCGGGGAGCTGTTTTTT.

This clone was recorded a few times. The chain links TRBV6-6 to TRBJ1-4, with 8 bases aligning to TRBD1. The germline V gene encodes CDR1 MNHNY and CDR2 SVGAGI (reference sequence). Germline trimming cut 2 bases from V and 5 bases from J; bases unmatched to any gene: 4. There are 15 residues in the CDR3. The CDR3 region has the DNA TGTGCCAGCAGTTACCAGGGGGCCGCGAATGAAAAACTGTTTTTT. Residues: CASSYQGAANEKLFF.

This rearrangement joins TRBV7-2 to TRBJ2-1, with D perhaps matching TRBD2 (5 bases). CDR1 SGHTA and CDR2 FQGNSA come from the germline V gene. V was cut by 1 base and J by 10 bases, with 11 bases left in between. The CDR3 contains 13 residues. The CDR3 DNA reads TGTGCCAGCAGCTTAGAGGTGCGAGGGGAGCAGTTCTTC. Encoded protein: CASSLEVRGEQFF.

The chain links TRBV3-1 (or the pseudogene TRBV3-2) to TRBJ2-1; D unresolved. V was cut by 1 base and J by 1 base, with 8 bases left in between. This CDR3 comprises 15 residues. Germline CDR1 LGHDT, CDR2 YNNKEL (reference sequence). CDR3 sequence (DNA): TGTGCCAGCAGCCAAGTCCGGGTTTCCTACAATGAGCAGTTCTTC. Encoded protein: CASSQVRVSYNEQFF.

Here the CDR3 DNA reads TGTGCCTGGAGAGAGGCGACTAGCGGGGTTGGGCAGTACTTC. Its protein product is CAWREATSGVGQYF. The chain has TRBV30 and TRBJ2-7, with 11 bases identical to TRBD2. CDR3 size: 14 residues. CDR1 is GTSNPN, CDR2 SVGIG, per germline (reference sequence). Trimming at V came to 3 bases and at J to 9 bases, leaving 10 bases not matched to a gene.

The chain is built from TRBV6-4 and TRBJ2-1; tentatively, D is TRBD2 (7 bases). The CDR3 is made up of 15 amino acids. Trimming left V 0 bases short and J 5 bases short, with 11 bases between. Looked up from germline, CDR1 is MRHNA and CDR2 is SNTAGT. CDR3 amino acids: CASSDSSGTNNEQFF. The DNA for the CDR3 is TGTGCCAGCAGTGACTCGAGCGGGACAAACAATGAGCAGTTCTTC.

The chain couples TRBV9 to TRBJ1-1; TRBD1 matches at 9 bases. V shed 3 bases and J 5 bases; nucleotides not matched to a gene: 8. This CDR3 spans 15 amino acids. Germline lookup yields CDR1 SGDLS and CDR2 YYNGEE. The CDR3 protein is CASSGGKDRGTEAFF. The DNA for the CDR3 is TGTGCCAGCAGCGGAGGGAAGGACAGGGGAACTGAAGCTTTCTTT.

V gene TRBV6-6 combines with J gene TRBJ1-3, with 7 bases fitting TRBD1. The trim removed 5 bases at V and 0 bases at J, leaving 7 bases unmatched. This CDR3 is 16 amino acids long. Germline values: CDR1 MNHNY, CDR2 SVGAGI (reference sequence). This CDR3 reads CASSPGGPISGNTIYF. CDR3 nucleotide sequence: TGTGCCAGCAGTCCAGGGGGACCCATCTCTGGAAACACCATATATTTT.

The rearrangement links TRBV29-1 to TRBJ2-3; D ambiguous. Trimming took off 2 bases at V and 6 bases at J, with 9 bases between the two ends. The CDR3 consists of 12 residues. CDR1 SQVTM and CDR2 ANQGSEA come from the germline V gene. The CDR3 coding sequence is TGCAGCGTTGAACGAGCCGGGGATACGCAGTATTTT. Protein sequence: CSVERAGDTQYF.

The J gene is TRBJ1-2, the V gene TRBV4-1; D not certain. Trimming removed 0 bases at V and 3 bases at J, with 11 bases between. Germline V CDR1 and CDR2: MGHRA, YSYEKL. This CDR3 has 15 amino acids. The CDR3 region has the DNA TGCGCCAGCAGCCAAGACACCAGTGATTACTATGGCTACACCTTC. Translated, it gives CASSQDTSDYYGYTF.

The V gene is TRBV18, the J gene TRBJ1-3; D is uncertain. Germline V gene lookup returns CDR1 KGHSH and CDR2 LQKENI. Deletions cut 3 bases from V and 3 bases from J, with 9 bases between. This CDR3 has 14 amino acids. The CDR3 region has the DNA TGTGCCAGCTCACCTACGGGTTATGGAAACACCATATATTTT. Its protein product is CASSPTGYGNTIYF.

The J gene is TRBJ2-7, the V gene TRBV3-1 (or the pseudogene TRBV3-2); the match to TRBD2 covers 7 bases. The CDR3 is 17 amino acids. The trim removed 1 base at V and 5 bases at J, leaving 14 bases unmatched. CDR1 is LGHDT and CDR2 is YNNKEL in the germline V gene (reference sequence). The CDR3 here is CASSQGFSSGTINEQYF. CDR3 DNA sequence: TGTGCCAGCAGCCAAGGGTTTTCCTCAGGGACTATTAACGAGCAGTACTTC.

V gene TRBV5-6 combines with J gene TRBJ2-5, with 10 bases aligning to TRBD1. The CDR3 is made up of 15 amino acids. V gave up 4 bases and J gave up 5 bases; unmatched junction bases: 8. The germline gives CDR1 SGHDT, CDR2 YYEEEE. The CDR3 coding sequence is TGTGCCAGCAGCAGCCGACAGGGGGCAGGGGAGACCCAGTACTTC. It translates to CASSSRQGAGETQYF.

The gene calls are TRBV9 and TRBJ1-3, with TRBD1 identical over 9 bases. V trimming: 3 bases; J trimming: 3 bases; junction bases outside the gene matches: 16. Germline CDR1 reads SGDLS; CDR2 reads YYNGEE. CDR3 length: 19 amino acids. CDR3 sequence reads: CASSAPPGQGRWGGNTIYF. In nucleotides, the CDR3 is TGTGCCAGCAGCGCCCCACCGGGACAGGGAAGATGGGGTGGAAACACCATATATTTT.

The chain carries TRBV19 and TRBJ1-1, with D possibly TRBD1 on 6 matching bases. Germline values: CDR1 LNHDA, CDR2 SQIVND (reference sequence). Trimming cost V 4 bases and J 0 bases, with 12 bases left between them. CDR3 length equals 15 residues. In DNA form, the CDR3 reads TGTGCCAGTAGTACCCCGGGGGGCGTGAACACTGAAGCTTTCTTT. Translating gives CASSTPGGVNTEAFF.

The chain's CDR3 is CASSWRASGVENTQYF. The CDR3 DNA follows: TGCGCCAGCAGCTGGCGAGCTAGCGGGGTAGAAAATACGCAGTATTTT. The chain recombines TRBV4-1 with TRBJ2-3; 9 nucleotides align to TRBD2. The CDR3 length is 16 residues. The ends lost 5 bases at V and 7 bases at J; junction bases unmatched: 13. Germline V lookup: CDR1 MGHRA, CDR2 YSYEKL.

The chain has TRBV2 and TRBJ1-5; possible D gene TRBD1, 5 bases. The germline V and J ends were trimmed by 4 bases and 7 bases, with 11 bases remaining between them. CDR3 length equals 13 residues. Germline-derived CDR1 and CDR2 are SNHLY and FYNNEI. CDR3: CASSGGLGQPQHF. The CDR3 region has the DNA TGTGCCAGCAGTGGGGGCCTGGGGCAGCCCCAGCATTTT. The full variable domain, rest sourced from reference TRBV2 and TRBJ1-5, is EPEVTQTPSHQVTQMGQEVILRCVPISNHLYFYWYRQILGQKVEFLVSFYNNEISEKSEIFDDQFSVERPDGSNFTLKIRSTKLEDSAMYFCASSGGLGQPQHFGDGTRLSIL.

V gene TRBV6-5 combines with J gene TRBJ1-4; D uncertain. This CDR3 has 14 amino acids. Deletions cut 0 bases from V and 5 bases from J, with 7 bases between. Germline V gene lookup returns CDR1 MNHEY and CDR2 SVGAGI. The CDR3 DNA is TGTGCCAGCAGTTACTCGACATACAATGAAAAACTGTTTTTT. Translated: CASSYSTYNEKLFF.